The 29 T cell receptor beta chains in this list originate from one sample, sequenced in a study of T cells in Graves' hyperthyroidism and ophthalmopathy. Researchers took RNA transcripts and amplified the TCR beta CDR3 regions from them. First-round RT-PCR targeting the TCR CDR3 was performed with the HTBI primer set. TCRdb processed the multiplex PCR reads anew with MiXCR; each CDR3 protein has one entry. In the table there are some 370,000 distinct CDR3 sequences, approximately 18% of which are singletons. The specimen was blood. Receptors originate from a woman under 40 with Graves' hyperthyroidism that later progressed to Graves' ophthalmopathy.

In its sample, this clonotype was seen many times. The chain links TRBV5-1 to TRBJ2-2, with unresolved D. The CDR3 contains 14 residues. Germline-derived CDR1 and CDR2 are SGHRS and YFSETQ. V dropped 4 bases and J dropped 6 bases, with 13 bases sitting between them. CDR3: CASSVQSSSGELFF. The CDR3 nucleotides read TGCGCCAGCAGCGTTCAGTCGAGTTCCGGGGAGCTGTTTTTT.

This clonotype was counted between two and nine times. V is TRBV20-1 and J is TRBJ1-1, with D unclear. This CDR3 contains 15 residues. V shed 6 bases and J shed 5 bases, with 22 bases lying between them. The germline V gene has CDR1 DFQATT and CDR2 SNEGSKA (reference sequence). In nucleotides, the CDR3 is TGCAGTGCCCCCCTGGGTGGGAGACTCGGGACTGAAGCTTTCTTT. This translates into CSAPLGGRLGTEAFF.

A few counts support this clonotype. The chain is built from TRBV5-1 and TRBJ2-7, with D perhaps matching TRBD1 (6 bases). V lost 5 bases and J 3 bases, leaving 15 bases between the germline ends. The CDR3 is 14 amino acids. Germline V gives CDR1 SGHRS, CDR2 YFSETQ. In nucleotides, the CDR3 is TGCGCCAGCAGTAATACAGGGAGCATCTACGAGCAGTACTTC. Translated, it gives CASSNTGSIYEQYF.

This clonotype was observed at least ten times. The chain combines TRBV3-1 with TRBJ2-5; 8 bases align to TRBD2. The CDR3 length is 14 residues. V lost 8 bases to trimming and J lost 3 bases; unmatched junction nucleotides: 8. Germline-derived CDR1 and CDR2 are LGHDT and YNNKEL (reference sequence). The CDR3 bases are TGTGCCAGCTCTTCCGGGACTAGGAAAGAGACCCAGTACTTC. It specifies CASSSGTRKETQYF.

The J gene is TRBJ1-1, the V gene TRBV19; the match to TRBD1 covers 11 bases. The germline gives CDR1 LNHDA, CDR2 SQIVND (reference sequence). V was clipped by 7 bases and J by 5 bases; unmatched bases: 9. The CDR3 has 15 residues. This CDR3 is CASILGQGAGTEAFF. CDR3 bases: TGTGCCAGTATACTCGGACAGGGGGCGGGTACTGAAGCTTTCTTT.

In this sample, this clonotype turned up many times. The chain employs TRBV29-1 and TRBJ2-1, with D maybe TRBD2 (6 bases). The germline V gene encodes CDR1 SQVTM and CDR2 ANQGSEA. The CDR3 has 17 amino acids. Trimming stripped 3 bases from V and 0 bases from J, with 18 bases between. The CDR3 sequence is CSVDLVSGLSSYNEQFF. The CDR3 DNA reads as TGCAGCGTTGATTTAGTTAGCGGTTTGAGCTCCTACAATGAGCAGTTCTTC.

This clonotype occurred many times. The gene calls are TRBV11-2 and TRBJ2-3; D remains unclear. CDR1 SGHAT and CDR2 FQNNGV come from the germline V gene. V lost 5 bases and J 2 bases, leaving 5 bases between the germline ends. There are 12 residues in the CDR3. The CDR3 here is CASSRYTDTQYF. The CDR3 coding sequence is TGTGCCAGCAGCCGGTACACAGATACGCAGTATTTT.

The sample holds a few counts of this clonotype. The chain joins TRBV29-1 to TRBJ1-2, with TRBD1 matching 7 bases. This CDR3 contains 12 residues. Germline trimming cut 4 bases from V and 7 bases from J; bases unmatched to any gene: 6. Germline-derived CDR1 and CDR2 are SQVTM and ANQGSEA. CDR3 nucleotides: TGCAGCGTTGCAGACAGGGTTCGTGGCTACACCTTC. This translates into CSVADRVRGYTF.

V is TRBV19 and J is TRBJ2-4; no definite D call. The germline V and J ends were trimmed by 3 bases and 8 bases, with 14 bases remaining between them. In germline, CDR1 is LNHDA, CDR2 SQIVND (reference sequence). This CDR3 comprises 14 residues. CDR3 region: CASSIGSQWHIQYF. The CDR3 coding sequence is TGTGCCAGTAGTATCGGTTCCCAGTGGCACATTCAGTACTTC.

This clonotype was seen at least ten times. J is TRBJ1-1 and V is TRBV30, with TRBD1 matching 7 bases. Looked up from germline, CDR1 is GTSNPN and CDR2 is SVGIG (reference sequence). The V gene end was trimmed by 1 base and the J gene end by 7 bases; junction bases not matched to a gene: 12. There are 15 residues in the CDR3. The CDR3 spells CAWSAWERGQGEAFF. CDR3 sequence (DNA): TGTGCCTGGAGTGCCTGGGAGAGGGGGCAGGGTGAAGCTTTCTTT.

This clonotype showed up many times. The V call is TRBV9, the J call TRBJ2-5; D is unclear. The CDR3 has 16 amino acids. V was cut by 0 bases and J by 5 bases, with 17 bases left in between. Looked up from germline, CDR1 is SGDLS and CDR2 is YYNGEE. For the CDR3, the DNA is TGTGCCAGCAGCGTAGATTGGGTTGGCAATCAGGAGACCCAGTACTTC. It encodes CASSVDWVGNQETQYF.

The sample holds many counts of this clonotype. The V call is TRBV2, the J call TRBJ1-2; 9 bases are shared with TRBD1. V dropped 5 bases and J dropped 7; count of bases not matched to a gene: 5. CDR1 SNHLY and CDR2 FYNNEI come from the germline V gene. The CDR3 has 13 amino acids. CDR3 DNA sequence: TGTGCCAGCAGTTGGGGACAGGGCACTGGCTACACCTTC. This codes for CASSWGQGTGYTF.

This chain joins TRBV6-2 or TRBV6-3 and TRBJ2-5; D uncertain. V was clipped by 2 bases and J by 2 bases, with 9 bases between them. Per the germline V gene, CDR1 is MNHEY and CDR2 is SVGEGT. The CDR3 has 14 amino acids. The CDR3 nucleotides are TGTGCCAGCAGTTACCCCGGCACTCAAGAGACCCAGTACTTC. This gives the protein CASSYPGTQETQYF.

In its sample, this clonotype was seen many times. The J gene is TRBJ2-4, the V gene TRBV20-1; D might be TRBD2 (5 bases). From germline, CDR1 is DFQATT and CDR2 SNEGSKA (reference sequence). The CDR3 covers 18 residues. V lost 1 base to trimming and J lost 0 bases, with 19 bases between them. CDR3 protein: CSARVGKGTLLAKNIQYF. Written as DNA, the CDR3 is TGCAGTGCTAGAGTCGGGAAGGGAACACTACTAGCCAAAAACATTCAGTACTTC.

The sample holds many counts of this clonotype. The gene calls are TRBV28 and TRBJ2-1; either TRBD1 or TRBD2 may fit D (5 bases each). V was cut by 3 bases and J by 3 bases, with 12 bases left in between. CDR1 is MDHEN and CDR2 is SYDVKM in the germline V gene. This CDR3 has 15 residues. CDR3: CASSFGVGDYNEQFF. The CDR3 region has the DNA TGTGCCAGCAGTTTCGGGGTAGGGGACTACAATGAGCAGTTCTTC.

The chain joins TRBV2 to TRBJ2-3; TRBD2 matches at 9 bases. Germline V lookup: CDR1 SNHLY, CDR2 FYNNEI. The CDR3 length is 16 residues. V was clipped by 6 bases and J by 6 bases; unmatched bases: 13. In nucleotides, the CDR3 is TGTGCCAGCAGGAGGGGGGGTAGCGGGAGTGTGGATACGCAGTATTTT. As protein: CASRRGGSGSVDTQYF.

This clonotype was counted only a few times. The chain is built from TRBV9 and TRBJ2-2, with D tentatively TRBD1 (6 bases). Germline V gene data show CDR1 as SGDLS and CDR2 as YYNGEE. The V and J ends lost 2 bases and 0 bases respectively, with 14 bases between them. This CDR3 comprises 17 residues. The CDR3 region is CASSVSAGDSNTGELFF. The CDR3 DNA sequence: TGTGCCAGCAGCGTCAGTGCAGGGGATTCGAACACCGGGGAGCTGTTTTTT. Full variable domain (missing parts from reference TRBV9 and TRBJ2-2): DSGVTQTPKHLITATGQRVTLRCSPRSGDLSVYWYQQSLDQGLQFLIQYYNGEERAKGNILERFSAQQFPDLHSELNLSSLELGDSALYFCASSVSAGDSNTGELFFGEGSRLTVL.

This chain joins TRBV5-1 and TRBJ1-1; D unresolved. This CDR3 spans 14 amino acids. In germline, CDR1 is SGHRS, CDR2 YFSETQ. V was shortened by 2 bases and J by 1 base, with 9 bases between the two germline ends. In DNA, the CDR3 is TGCGCCAGCAGCTTTCAGGTAACGAACACTGAAGCTTTCTTT. Amino acids: CASSFQVTNTEAFF. Using reference TRBV5-1 and TRBJ1-1 for the parts outside the CDR3, the full variable domain is KAGVTQTPRYLIKTRGQQVTLSCSPISGHRSVSWYQQTPGQGLQFLFEYFSETQRNKGNFPGRFSGRQFSNSRSEMNVSTLELGDSALYLCASSFQVTNTEAFFGQGTRLTVV.

There are a few counts of this clonotype. The chain couples TRBV20-1 to TRBJ1-5; 7 bases are shared with TRBD1. The CDR3 spans 19 residues. V was pared by 2 bases and J by 3 bases, with 19 bases of the junction left unmatched. Looked up from germline, CDR1 is DFQATT and CDR2 is SNEGSKA (reference sequence). The CDR3 reads CSARSLQGVRGSYNQPQHF. CDR3 DNA sequence: TGCAGTGCTAGAAGCCTCCAGGGGGTTAGGGGGTCATACAATCAGCCCCAGCATTTT.

This clonotype was seen repeatedly, ten times or more. J is TRBJ2-3 and V is TRBV20-1; 7 nucleotides agree with TRBD1. Germline trimming cut 5 bases from V and 0 bases from J; bases unmatched to any gene: 8. The germline CDR1 and CDR2 sequences are DFQATT and SNEGSKA (reference sequence). The CDR3 runs 15 residues. The CDR3 loop is CSAWDSRTSTDTQYF. CDR3 DNA sequence: TGCAGTGCTTGGGACAGCCGGACTAGCACAGATACGCAGTATTTT.

This clonotype was picked up a small number of times. The rearrangement uses TRBV27 and TRBJ2-7; maybe TRBD2 (5 bases). CDR1 and CDR2 from the germline V gene are MNHEY and SMNVEV (reference sequence). CDR3 length: 12 amino acids. Deletions cut 6 bases from V and 4 bases from J, with 10 bases between. CDR3 coding DNA: TGTGCCAGCAGAACCCGAGGGTACGAGCAGTACTTC. It translates to CASRTRGYEQYF.

The chain uses TRBV12-3 or TRBV12-4 and TRBJ1-2; D gene unclear. This CDR3 is built from 14 residues. Trimming removed 3 bases from V and 7 bases from J, with 15 bases in between. CDR3 loop: CASSFGVTSFGYTF. The CDR3 coding sequence is TGTGCCAGCAGTTTCGGGGTAACCTCGTTTGGCTACACCTTC.

The chain uses TRBV10-2 and TRBJ2-5; no clear D. The length of the CDR3 is 12 residues. Per germline, CDR1 WSHSY and CDR2 SAAADI. Between the trimmed V and J ends, which lost 3 bases and 1 base, there was a span of 3 bases. The DNA for the CDR3 is TGCGCCAGCAGTGATCCCCAAGAGACCCAGTACTTC. Its translation: CASSDPQETQYF.

This clonotype turned up a few times. The rearrangement links TRBV29-1 to TRBJ2-2; either TRBD1 or TRBD2 may fit D (6 bases each). The germline CDR1 and CDR2 sequences are SQVTM and ANQGSEA. Trimming removed 1 base from V and 4 bases from J, with 10 bases in between. The CDR3 is 14 amino acids. CDR3 DNA: TGCAGCGTTGAAGGGGGGGCAGGCACCGGGGAGCTGTTTTTT. Amino acid sequence: CSVEGGAGTGELFF.

This clonotype occurred many times. The V gene is TRBV6-2 or TRBV6-3, the J gene TRBJ2-1, with 12 bases matching TRBD2. Germline V lookup: CDR1 MNHEY, CDR2 SVGEGT. V dropped 5 bases and J dropped 4; count of bases not matched to a gene: 3. The CDR3 consists of 15 residues. CDR3 sequence: CASSTGTSGYNEQFF. CDR3 sequence (DNA): TGTGCCAGCAGTACCGGGACTAGCGGGTACAATGAGCAGTTCTTC.

V gene TRBV7-8 combines with J gene TRBJ2-7; 7 bases agree with TRBD2. The V and J ends lost 4 bases and 2 bases, in that order; junction bases with no gene match: 8. This CDR3 has 15 amino acids. In germline, CDR1 is SGHVS, CDR2 FQNEAQ. Here the CDR3 DNA reads TGTGCCAGCAGCTCGGGAGTGCTAGCGGCCTACGAGCAGTACTTC. Residues: CASSSGVLAAYEQYF.

This clonotype was recorded at least ten times. The V gene is TRBV14, the J gene TRBJ2-1, with unresolved D. This CDR3 has 11 residues. Germline-derived CDR1 and CDR2 are SGHDN and FVKESK. V dropped 4 bases and J dropped 6 bases, with 4 bases sitting between them. CDR3 sequence: CASSLANEQFF. The DNA for the CDR3 is TGTGCCAGCAGCCTAGCCAATGAGCAGTTCTTC.

The J gene is TRBJ1-4, the V gene TRBV20-1; D is perhaps TRBD1 (5 bases). This CDR3 has 13 residues. Germline V gene sequence: CDR1 DFQATT, CDR2 SNEGSKA (reference sequence). Trimming pared 3 bases from V and 8 bases from J, leaving 13 bases between. CDR3 nucleotide sequence: TGCAGTGCTAGGACGGGACTTGAGGAAAAACTGTTTTTT. This gives the protein CSARTGLEEKLFF.

Of note for this clonotype: The CDR3 carries no conserved terminal phenylalanine or tryptophan, so it likely arises from a read error. The chain recombines TRBV30 with TRBJ2-7; D possibly uses TRBD1 or TRBD2 (5 bases each). The germline V gene encodes CDR1 GTSNPN and CDR2 SVGIG (reference sequence). This CDR3 region has 15 residues. V shed 2 bases and J shed 3 bases, with 17 bases lying between them. The CDR3 reads CAWSLSGRQLYEQYL. Written as DNA, the CDR3 is TGTGCCTGGAGTCTATCGGGGCGCCAACTCTACGAGCAGTACCTC.